These 22 T cell receptor beta chains originate from one sample sequenced in a study of PD-L1 blockade in urothelial cancer. Method: immunoSEQ multiplex PCR; TCRdb's copy keeps in-frame clones and lacks some. The data contain around 100,000 clones, around 87% of them singletons. Time point reported: pretreatment peripheral blood. The specimen comprised PBMCs, sampled around atezolizumab (anti-PD-L1) treatment. The receptor source for this set is a man in his sixties with urothelial cancer.

This chain links TRBV6-1 with TRBJ2-5, with TRBD1 matching 8 bases. Germline-derived CDR1 and CDR2 are MNHNS and SASEGT. The V and J ends lost 7 bases and 5 bases, in that order; junction bases with no gene match: 12. The CDR3 has 15 amino acids. The CDR3 coding sequence is TGTGCCAGCAAAGCGGCAGGGGGCGTCGCGGAGACCCAGTACTTC. As protein: CASKAAGGVAETQYF.

The chain recombines TRBV9 with TRBJ2-7, with D perhaps matching TRBD1 (5 bases). Trimming shortened V by 0 bases and J by 5 bases, and 6 bases separated the two germline ends. The CDR3 runs 12 residues. The germline V gene encodes CDR1 SGDLS and CDR2 YYNGEE. CDR3 in amino acids: CASSVAQDEQYF. As DNA, the CDR3 is TGTGCCAGCAGCGTAGCACAGGACGAGCAGTACTTC.

The V and J genes are TRBV7-3 and TRBJ2-2; maybe TRBD2 (6 bases). The CDR3 loop spans 14 amino acids. V was cut by 4 bases and J by 6 bases, with 12 bases left in between. CDR1 and CDR2 from the germline V gene are SGHTA and FQGTGA. DNA of the CDR3: TGTGCCAGCAGCTCGGGACTTCCCCCCGGGGAGCTGTTTTTT. This gives the protein CASSSGLPPGELFF.

The chain employs TRBV7-2 and TRBJ2-1, with TRBD2 matching 11 bases. The CDR3 extends over 16 amino acids. Germline CDR1 SGHTA, CDR2 FQGNSA. The V segment lost 0 bases and the J segment 8 bases; nucleotides outside the gene matches: 6. The CDR3 reads CASSLAGLAGSDEQFF. Written as DNA, the CDR3 is TGTGCCAGCAGCTTAGCCGGACTAGCGGGCTCTGATGAGCAGTTCTTC.

V usage is TRBV10-3 and J usage is TRBJ1-1; D is possibly TRBD1 (5 bases). Per germline, CDR1 ENHRY and CDR2 SYGVKD. Trimming left V 6 bases short and J 2 bases short, with 13 bases between. This CDR3 has 14 amino acids. CDR3 in amino acids: CAIRGRQGNTEAFF. As DNA, the CDR3 is TGTGCCATCAGAGGTAGGCAGGGTAACACTGAAGCTTTCTTT.

This chain connects TRBV18 to TRBJ1-1; 11 nucleotides agree with TRBD1. Trimming cost V 3 bases and J 5 bases; bases outside gene matches: 8. Germline-derived CDR1 and CDR2 are KGHSH and LQKENI. This CDR3 comprises 16 residues. The CDR3 DNA is TGTGCCAGCTCACCTTCAGGACAGGGGGCCGGGACTGAAGCTTTCTTT. Encoded protein: CASSPSGQGAGTEAFF.

This chain links TRBV5-5 with TRBJ1-3; unclear D gene. V was clipped by 0 bases and J by 1 base, with 8 bases between them. This CDR3 spans 15 amino acids. Germline V gene lookup returns CDR1 SGHKS and CDR2 YYEKEE (reference sequence). CDR3 amino acids: CASSLVPGSGNTIYF. The CDR3 DNA is TGTGCCAGCAGCTTGGTGCCGGGTTCTGGAAACACCATATATTTT.

The chain couples TRBV28 to TRBJ1-3, with D unclear. The germline CDR1 and CDR2 sequences are MDHEN and SYDVKM. V was trimmed by 6 bases and J by 0 bases, leaving 9 bases between them. The CDR3 sequence is 14 residues long. The CDR3 nucleotides are TGTGCCAGCAGCCGACACCTCTCTGGAAACACCATATATTTT. This codes for CASSRHLSGNTIYF.

The chain is built from TRBV9 and TRBJ1-4; D remains ambiguous. The CDR3 has 15 amino acids. The germline V gene has CDR1 SGDLS and CDR2 YYNGEE. V lost 0 bases and J 3 bases, leaving 9 bases between the germline ends. The chain's CDR3 is CASSVGAGANEKLFF. CDR3 nucleotide sequence: TGTGCCAGCAGCGTAGGGGCGGGAGCTAATGAAAAACTGTTTTTT.

The chain carries TRBV7-9 and TRBJ2-5; TRBD2 might be the D (6 bases). The germline CDR1 and CDR2 sequences are SEHNR and FQNEAQ (reference sequence). V lost 1 base to trimming and J lost 14 bases, with 17 bases between them. The CDR3 has 13 amino acids. CDR3 DNA: TGTGCCAGCAGCTTAGAGTCCGGGACTGAATTTTACTTC. Its protein product is CASSLESGTEFYF.

This sequence joins TRBV5-1 and TRBJ1-5; D remains ambiguous. With 0 bases removed from V and 4 bases from J, the gap between germline ends came to 23 bases. Germline V gives CDR1 SGHRS, CDR2 YFSETQ. The CDR3 has 19 amino acids. The CDR3 region has the DNA TGCGCCAGCAGCTTGGCGCAATTTTCCGACAAACCTGGGAATCAGCCCCAGCATTTT. It translates to CASSLAQFSDKPGNQPQHF.

V usage is TRBV5-6 and J usage is TRBJ1-2; a weak D match, TRBD1 (6 bases). Trimming pared 0 bases from V and 4 bases from J, leaving 7 bases between. The CDR3 consists of 13 residues. CDR1 is SGHDT, CDR2 YYEEEE, per germline. The CDR3 region has the DNA TGTGCCAGCAGCTTGGCAGGGGTCTATGGCTACACCTTC. Protein sequence: CASSLAGVYGYTF.

The genes are TRBV28 and TRBJ2-5, with 9 bases aligning to TRBD1. This CDR3 has 15 amino acids. Germline lookup yields CDR1 MDHEN and CDR2 SYDVKM. The V and J ends lost 6 bases and 7 bases, in that order; junction bases with no gene match: 12. The CDR3 nucleotides are TGTGCCAGCAGGCCCTCGGGACAGGGTGCGGGGACCCAGTACTTC. Its translation: CASRPSGQGAGTQYF.

This chain connects TRBV5-1 to TRBJ1-1; D is ambiguous. Germline V gives CDR1 SGHRS, CDR2 YFSETQ. CDR3 length equals 15 residues. The V end lost 4 bases, the J end lost 1 base, and 14 bases lay between the germline ends. This CDR3 reads CASSPARDGNTEAFF. The CDR3 region has the DNA TGCGCCAGCAGCCCCGCGAGGGATGGGAACACTGAAGCTTTCTTT. Full variable domain (remainder filled in from reference TRBV5-1 and TRBJ1-1): KAGVTQTPRYLIKTRGQQVTLSCSPISGHRSVSWYQQTPGQGLQFLFEYFSETQRNKGNFPGRFSGRQFSNSRSEMNVSTLELGDSALYLCASSPARDGNTEAFFGQGTRLTVV.

The V and J genes are TRBV27 and TRBJ1-5; no clear D. The CDR3 length is 15 residues. With 5 bases removed from V and 2 bases from J, the gap between germline ends came to 13 bases. Germline V gives CDR1 MNHEY, CDR2 SMNVEV (reference sequence). CDR3 nucleotide sequence: TGTGCCAGCAGTCCGCGGCCTCCTGGCAATCAGCCCCAGCATTTT. Protein product: CASSPRPPGNQPQHF.

The rearrangement joins TRBV5-1 to TRBJ2-7, with 8 bases matching TRBD2. Germline-derived CDR1 and CDR2 are SGHRS and YFSETQ. Trimming took 1 base from V and 5 from J; bases not matched to a gene: 8. This CDR3 has 15 residues. In DNA form, the CDR3 reads TGCGCCAGCAGCTTGAGGTCGGGAGGGCCGAACGAGCAGTACTTC. Translating gives CASSLRSGGPNEQYF.

The genes are TRBV15 and TRBJ2-2, with TRBD2 matching over 9 bases. This CDR3 comprises 18 residues. V lost 0 bases and J lost 1; bases outside the gene matches: 6. CDR1 and CDR2 (germline): LNHNV, YYDKDF (reference sequence). The CDR3 coding sequence is TGTGCCACCAGCAGAGAGATCTTAGCGGGAGAGAACACCGGGGAGCTGTTTTTT. It is translated as CATSREILAGENTGELFF.

In its sample, this clone was seen a few times. The V gene is TRBV28, the J gene TRBJ2-5; 8 positions agree with TRBD2. The CDR3 is made up of 15 amino acids. Unmatched junction bases numbered 7, after V lost 2 bases and J lost 5 bases. Germline CDR1 reads MDHEN; CDR2 reads SYDVKM. The CDR3 coding sequence is TGTGCCAGCAGTTTAGGTAGCGGGGCCGGCGAGACCCAGTACTTC. Translation gives CASSLGSGAGETQYF.

The chain couples TRBV19 to TRBJ1-2; 8 nucleotides agree with TRBD1. Trimming removed 7 bases from V and 4 bases from J; junction bases left unmatched: 5. Germline V CDR1 and CDR2: LNHDA, SQIVND (reference sequence). The CDR3 loop spans 13 amino acids. CDR3 region: CASNLDRGYGYTF. The CDR3 DNA reads as TGTGCCAGTAACCTCGACAGGGGCTATGGCTACACCTTC.

V usage is TRBV6-1 and J usage is TRBJ2-5; a possible D gene is TRBD2 (5 bases). This CDR3 has 14 amino acids. Trimming stripped 7 bases from V and 2 bases from J, with 14 bases between. The germline V gene encodes CDR1 MNHNS and CDR2 SASEGT. CDR3 coding DNA: TGTGCCAGCAAACGTTCGCAGCGGCAAGAGACCCAGTACTTC. Translation: CASKRSQRQETQYF.

The rearrangement joins TRBV11-2 to TRBJ2-7; D unclear. The germline V gene encodes CDR1 SGHAT and CDR2 FQNNGV. Trimming cost V 3 bases and J 1 base, with 7 bases left between them. This CDR3 spans 13 amino acids. The CDR3 protein is CASSFQVSYEQYF. CDR3 nucleotides: TGTGCCAGCAGCTTCCAGGTTTCCTACGAGCAGTACTTC.

The chain's CDR3 is CASSVVGGTTYNEQFF. The CDR3 DNA is TGTGCCAGCAGCGTAGTTGGCGGAACTACCTACAATGAGCAGTTCTTC. The chain links TRBV9 to TRBJ2-1; no clear D. This CDR3 has 16 amino acids. Per germline, CDR1 SGDLS and CDR2 YYNGEE. With 0 bases removed from V and 2 bases from J, the gap between germline ends came to 12 bases.